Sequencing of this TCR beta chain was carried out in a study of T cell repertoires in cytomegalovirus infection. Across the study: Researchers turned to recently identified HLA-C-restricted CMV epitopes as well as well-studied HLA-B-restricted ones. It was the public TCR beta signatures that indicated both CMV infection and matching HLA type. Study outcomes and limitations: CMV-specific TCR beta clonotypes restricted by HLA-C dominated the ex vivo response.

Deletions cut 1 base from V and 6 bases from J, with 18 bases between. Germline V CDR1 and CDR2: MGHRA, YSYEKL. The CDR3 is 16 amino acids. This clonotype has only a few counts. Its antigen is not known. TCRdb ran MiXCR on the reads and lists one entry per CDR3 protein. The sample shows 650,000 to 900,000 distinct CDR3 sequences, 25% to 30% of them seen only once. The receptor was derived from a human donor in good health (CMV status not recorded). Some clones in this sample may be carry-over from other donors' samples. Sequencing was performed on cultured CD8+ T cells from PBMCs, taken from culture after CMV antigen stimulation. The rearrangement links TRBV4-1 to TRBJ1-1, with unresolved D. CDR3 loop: CASSQADPPMGSEAFF. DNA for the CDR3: TGCGCCAGCAGCCAAGCTGACCCACCAATGGGGTCTGAAGCTTTCTTT.